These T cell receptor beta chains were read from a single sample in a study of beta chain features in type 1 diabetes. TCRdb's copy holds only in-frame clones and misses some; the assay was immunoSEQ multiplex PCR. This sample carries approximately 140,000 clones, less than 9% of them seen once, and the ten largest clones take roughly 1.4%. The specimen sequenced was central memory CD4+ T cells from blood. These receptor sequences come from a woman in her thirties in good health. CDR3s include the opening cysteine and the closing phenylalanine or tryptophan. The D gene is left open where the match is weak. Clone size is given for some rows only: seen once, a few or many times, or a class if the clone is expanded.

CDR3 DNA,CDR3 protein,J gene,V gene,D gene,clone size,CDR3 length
TGTGCCAGCAGTGAAGAGGGGGGGCACGGAGAGACCCAGTACTTC,CASSEEGGHGETQYF,TRBJ2-5,TRBV2,-,many,15
TGTGCCAGCAGTTACTCCCACGGGACAGGGGTCGGTGAAGCTTTCTTT,CASSYSHGTGVGEAFF,TRBJ1-1,TRBV6-5,TRBD1,few,16
TGCAGCGTTGTCGGGGGAGACAAAAACATTCAGTACTTC,CSVVGGDKNIQYF,TRBJ2-4,TRBV29-1,-,few,13
TGTGCCAGCAGCTCCATCGTCGGACAGCCATGGCAGCCCCAGCATTTT,CASSSIVGQPWQPQHF,TRBJ1-5,TRBV9,-,medium-sized,16
TGTGCCAGCAGCAGACAGGGCGGGAACACCGGGGAGCTGTTTTTT,CASSRQGGNTGELFF,TRBJ2-2,TRBV7-8,TRBD1,few,15
TGTGCCAGCAGCCCCCATACAGGGTTCTCAGATACGCAGTATTTT,CASSPHTGFSDTQYF,TRBJ2-3,TRBV7-3,-,few,15
TGTGCCAGCAGTTTAGCCCGGGGTAATGGCTACACCTTC,CASSLARGNGYTF,TRBJ1-2,TRBV28,-,-,13
TGTGCCAGCAGCTTAGCGGGACAGGGGGCCTACGAGCAGTACTTC,CASSLAGQGAYEQYF,TRBJ2-7,TRBV7-6,TRBD1,few,15
TGCGCCAGCAGCGCCGCAGGCGAAACCACAGATACGCAGTATTTT,CASSAAGETTDTQYF,TRBJ2-3,TRBV5-1,-,few,15
TGTGCCACCAGAGACAGGTTCTCTGGGGCCAACGTCCTGACTTTC,CATRDRFSGANVLTF,TRBJ2-6,TRBV27,-,few,15
TGCGCCAGCAGCTTGTCCCTCACCGGGGAGCTGTTTTTT,CASSLSLTGELFF,TRBJ2-2,TRBV5-1,-,few,13
TGTGCCAGCAGTTCGATCCGAGGCACAGATACGCAGTATTTT,CASSSIRGTDTQYF,TRBJ2-3,TRBV27,-,-,14
TGCAGCGTTGTAAGTGCCCAGGCGACCTACGAGCAGTACTTC,CSVVSAQATYEQYF,TRBJ2-7,TRBV29-1,-,-,14
TGTGCCAGCAGATCGAGCGGGAGTGGGTACAATGAGCAGTTCTTC,CASRSSGSGYNEQFF,TRBJ2-1,TRBV6-5,TRBD2,-,15
TGTGCCAGCAGCTTAAACGGTGAGCAGTTCTTC,CASSLNGEQFF,TRBJ2-1,TRBV7-2,-,-,11
TGCGCCAGCAGCCGCGGGGGACAGGGAGGGGAGACCCAGTACTTC,CASSRGGQGGETQYF,TRBJ2-5,TRBV5-4,TRBD1,few,15
TGTGCCAGCAGTGTATTGGGCAGCCGATTCCTATCTGGGGCCAACGTCCTGACTTTC,CASSVLGSRFLSGANVLTF,TRBJ2-6,TRBV6-1,-,-,19
TGTGCCAGTAGTATGGCGGCTAGCGTGTCCTACGAGCAGTACTTC,CASSMAASVSYEQYF,TRBJ2-7,TRBV19,-,-,15
TGTGCCAGCAGCCAGCGCGGGACCTCGCACACCTACGAGCAGTACTTC,CASSQRGTSHTYEQYF,TRBJ2-7,TRBV4-2,-,-,16
TGTGCCAGCAGCTTCTATAGGGGCATTCCCGGAGATACGCAGTATTTT,CASSFYRGIPGDTQYF,TRBJ2-3,TRBV7-2,-,few,16
TGTGCCAGCAGTCACGGGGGGTCCCTCAGTAATGAGCAGTTCTTC,CASSHGGSLSNEQFF,TRBJ2-1,TRBV11-2,TRBD2,-,15
TGTGCCAGCAGCTTGGGACACTCTGGGGCCAACGTCCTGACTTTC,CASSLGHSGANVLTF,TRBJ2-6,TRBV7-3,-,few,15
TGTGCCAGCAGCCGGATCGACAGGGTTAATGAGCAGTTCTTC,CASSRIDRVNEQFF,TRBJ2-1,TRBV7-3,TRBD1,-,14